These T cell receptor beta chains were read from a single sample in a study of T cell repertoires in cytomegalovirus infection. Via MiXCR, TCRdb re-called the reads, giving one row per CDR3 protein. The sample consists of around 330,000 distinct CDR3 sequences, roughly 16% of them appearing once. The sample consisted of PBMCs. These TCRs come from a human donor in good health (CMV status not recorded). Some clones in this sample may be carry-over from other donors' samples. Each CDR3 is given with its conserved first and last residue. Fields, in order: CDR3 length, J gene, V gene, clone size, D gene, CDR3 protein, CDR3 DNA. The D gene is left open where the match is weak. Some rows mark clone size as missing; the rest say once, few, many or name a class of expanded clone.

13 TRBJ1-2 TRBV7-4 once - CASSPDWEYGYTF TGTGCCAGCAGCCCAGATTGGGAGTATGGCTACACCTTC
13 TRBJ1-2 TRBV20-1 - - CSATDQTNYGYTF TGCAGTGCTACCGACCAAACTAACTATGGCTACACCTTC
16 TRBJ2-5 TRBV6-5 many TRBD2 CASSSARNSGGETQYF TGTGCCAGCAGCAGCGCCCGGAATTCGGGGGGTGAGACCCAGTACTTC
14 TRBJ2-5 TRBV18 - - CASSPPARVETQYF TGTGCCAGCTCACCACCGGCCAGGGTGGAGACCCAGTACTTC
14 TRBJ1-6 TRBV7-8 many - CASSLSQSLSPLHF TGTGCCAGCAGCTTATCTCAGTCTCTATCGCCCCTCCACTTT
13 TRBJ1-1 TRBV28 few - CASSPAAYTEAFF TGTGCCAGCAGTCCCGCTGCGTACACTGAAGCTTTCTTT
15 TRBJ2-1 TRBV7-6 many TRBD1 CASSLRTGGAYEQFF TGTGCCAGCAGCCTCAGGACAGGGGGCGCCTATGAGCAGTTCTTC
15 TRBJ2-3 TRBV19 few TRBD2 CASSNAGGPADTQYF TGTGCCAGTAGTAACGCGGGGGGGCCGGCAGATACGCAGTATTTT
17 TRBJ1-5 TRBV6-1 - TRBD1 CASYDRGSSEGNQPQHF TGTGCCAGCTACGACAGGGGGTCATCGGAGGGCAATCAGCCCCAGCATTTT
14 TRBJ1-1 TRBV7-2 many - CASSLAGQGSEAFF TGTGCCAGCAGCTTAGCGGGGCAGGGCTCTGAAGCTTTCTTT
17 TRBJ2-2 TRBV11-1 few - CASSLSIERGNTGELFF TGTGCCAGCAGCTTATCGATTGAGAGAGGGAACACCGGGGAGCTGTTTTTT